Each of the 3 T cell receptor beta chains below was sequenced from the same sample in a study of post-analysis software for immune sequencing data. The study, taken as a whole, reports: In patients, TRBV5-6, TRBV5-1 and TRBV20-1 belonged to five or six TRBV segments found more frequently than in controls.

Their antigens remain unidentified. TCR beta cDNA libraries included unique molecular identifiers. Using its own MiXCR run on the PCR reads, TCRdb lists one record per CDR3 protein. The table records hundreds of thousands of distinct CDR3 sequences, approximately 59% of them present only once. Sequences were obtained from blood. The receptor source for this set is a girl aged 2-10 years with multiple sclerosis.

V is TRBV5-1 and J is TRBJ2-7; D assignment may be TRBD1 or TRBD2 (5 bases each). Trimming shortened V by 0 bases and J by 0 bases, and 10 bases separated the two germline ends. Per the germline V gene, CDR1 is SGHRS and CDR2 is YFSETQ. The CDR3 totals 15 residues. CDR3: CASSLVGASSYEQYF. The CDR3 DNA is TGCGCCAGCAGCTTGGTCGGGGCGAGCTCCTACGAGCAGTACTTC.

The chain links TRBV20-1 to TRBJ2-5; no clear D. Per the germline V gene, CDR1 is DFQATT and CDR2 is SNEGSKA (reference sequence). The CDR3 covers 11 residues. V lost 4 bases, J lost 9 bases, and 12 bases lay in between. CDR3 in amino acids: CSAKETKAQYF. DNA of the CDR3: TGCAGTGCTAAGGAGACGAAGGCCCAGTACTTC.

The chain couples TRBV7-9 to TRBJ1-2; perhaps TRBD1 as D (6 bases). Per germline, CDR1 SEHNR and CDR2 FQNEAQ (reference sequence). V was trimmed by 5 bases and J by 9 bases, leaving 13 bases between them. The CDR3 sequence is 12 residues long. The CDR3 protein is CASSNRVWSYTF. The CDR3 DNA reads TGTGCCAGCAGCAACAGGGTATGGAGCTACACCTTC.